A selection of T cell receptor beta chains follows, all from one sample in a study of blood T cell repertoires in COVID-19. Sequenced by immunoSEQ multiplex PCR; TCRdb stores in-frame clones only, minus some. This table holds about 310,000 clones, roughly 90% found once. Sequenced input: PBMCs or T cells enriched from blood (not recorded which). These receptor sequences come from a woman aged 40 to 50 who had recovered from COVID-19. Both conserved end residues are part of each CDR3. The order of the fields is CDR3 DNA, CDR3 protein, V gene, CDR3 length, D gene, J gene, clone size. D genes are given only for firm matches. Clone size appears in some rows only: once, few, many, or a class for an expanded clone.

cdr3_nt: TGTGCCAGTAGTATAGTCCACAATCAGCCCCAGCATTTT
cdr3_aa: CASSIVHNQPQHF
v_call: TRBV19
cdr3_length: 13
d_call: .
j_call: TRBJ1-5
clone_size: .

cdr3_nt: TGCGCCAGCAGCCAGCAAACCGGGGTCGGGGAAAAACTGTTTTTT
cdr3_aa: CASSQQTGVGEKLFF
v_call: TRBV4-3
cdr3_length: 15
d_call: .
j_call: TRBJ1-4
clone_size: .

cdr3_nt: TGTGCCAGCTCACCACAGGGACAGGGGTCAAGCTATGGCTACACCTTC
cdr3_aa: CASSPQGQGSSYGYTF
v_call: TRBV18
cdr3_length: 16
d_call: TRBD1
j_call: TRBJ1-2
clone_size: .

cdr3_nt: TGCGCCAGCAGCCAAGTGCGGGGCCCCTACGAGCAGTACTTC
cdr3_aa: CASSQVRGPYEQYF
v_call: TRBV4-3
cdr3_length: 14
d_call: .
j_call: TRBJ2-7
clone_size: once

cdr3_nt: TGTGCCAGCAGTTTGACAGGGGGGATAGGAGCTTTCTTT
cdr3_aa: CASSLTGGIGAFF
v_call: TRBV28
cdr3_length: 13
d_call: TRBD1
j_call: TRBJ1-1
clone_size: .

cdr3_nt: TGTGCCAGCAGCCCGAGGGGGACCGGGGCCAACGTCCTGACTTTC
cdr3_aa: CASSPRGTGANVLTF
v_call: TRBV5-6
cdr3_length: 15
d_call: .
j_call: TRBJ2-6
clone_size: .

cdr3_nt: TGTGCCAGCAGCCTGGACAGGGTAGCAGATACGCAGTATTTT
cdr3_aa: CASSLDRVADTQYF
v_call: TRBV5-4
cdr3_length: 14
d_call: TRBD1
j_call: TRBJ2-3
clone_size: .

cdr3_nt: TGTGCCAGCAGTCTACAGGGTAGAGATCAGCCCCAGCATTTT
cdr3_aa: CASSLQGRDQPQHF
v_call: TRBV27
cdr3_length: 14
d_call: .
j_call: TRBJ1-5
clone_size: once

cdr3_nt: TGTGCCAGCAGTTTATGGACTAGCGAGGCCTACGAGCAGTACTTC
cdr3_aa: CASSLWTSEAYEQYF
v_call: TRBV28
cdr3_length: 15
d_call: TRBD2
j_call: TRBJ2-7
clone_size: .

cdr3_nt: TGTGCCAGCAGCCCGCGAACTGACCGGGACAGGCACTACGAGCAGTACTTC
cdr3_aa: CASSPRTDRDRHYEQYF
v_call: TRBV7-9
cdr3_length: 17
d_call: TRBD1
j_call: TRBJ2-7
clone_size: .

cdr3_nt: TGTGCCAGTAGTATCAACCGGGGGTTGGGTTCACCCCTCCACTTT
cdr3_aa: CASSINRGLGSPLHF
v_call: TRBV19
cdr3_length: 15
d_call: .
j_call: TRBJ1-6
clone_size: few

cdr3_nt: TGTGCCAGTAGTATAACCCCCGGGAGGGCTTTCTTT
cdr3_aa: CASSITPGRAFF
v_call: TRBV19
cdr3_length: 12
d_call: .
j_call: TRBJ1-1
clone_size: .

cdr3_nt: TGCGCCAGCAGCTTGGCGATGGGACAGGGTCGTGGCTACACCTTC
cdr3_aa: CASSLAMGQGRGYTF
v_call: TRBV5-1
cdr3_length: 15
d_call: TRBD1
j_call: TRBJ1-2
clone_size: .

cdr3_nt: TGTGCCATCACAGGGGACGGCACAGATACGCAGTATTTT
cdr3_aa: CAITGDGTDTQYF
v_call: TRBV10-3
cdr3_length: 13
d_call: .
j_call: TRBJ2-3
clone_size: .

cdr3_nt: TGTGCCAGCAGCCAAGATCGGCAGGGAAGGTCCACTGAAGCTTTCTTT
cdr3_aa: CASSQDRQGRSTEAFF
v_call: TRBV3-1/TRBV3-2
cdr3_length: 16
d_call: .
j_call: TRBJ1-1
clone_size: .

cdr3_nt: TGTGCCAGCAGCTTCCCGGGACATTACGAGCAGTACTTC
cdr3_aa: CASSFPGHYEQYF
v_call: TRBV7-2
cdr3_length: 13
d_call: .
j_call: TRBJ2-7
clone_size: .

cdr3_nt: TGCAGCGGGCGGTCTAGCTCCACAGGGGACATTCAGTACTTC
cdr3_aa: CSGRSSSTGDIQYF
v_call: TRBV29-1
cdr3_length: 14
d_call: TRBD1
j_call: TRBJ2-4
clone_size: few

cdr3_nt: TGTGCCAGCAGTTATGCAGGGAATCAGCCCCAGCATTTT
cdr3_aa: CASSYAGNQPQHF
v_call: TRBV6-5
cdr3_length: 13
d_call: .
j_call: TRBJ1-5
clone_size: .